The source of this T cell receptor (beta chain) is a study of T cells in Graves' hyperthyroidism and ophthalmopathy. Researchers amplified the TCR beta CDR3 regions from RNA transcripts. In the first-round RT-PCR of the TCR CDR3, the HTBI primer set was used. One entry per CDR3 protein results from TCRdb running MiXCR on the multiplex PCR reads. This sample yields about 480,000 distinct CDR3 sequences, of which over 13% are seen a single time; around 17% belongs to the top ten. There are many counts of this clonotype. The CDR3 is made up of 12 amino acids. Germline V gene sequence: CDR1 PRHDT, CDR2 FYEKMQ (reference sequence). V was cut by 5 bases and J by 5 bases, with 4 bases left in between.

Material: blood. This chain uses TRBV13 with TRBJ1-6; D unresolved. The sequence came from a woman younger than 30 with Graves' hyperthyroidism. The CDR3 bases are TGTGCCAGCAGCCCTGATAATTCACCCCTCCACTTT. It is translated as CASSPDNSPLHF.